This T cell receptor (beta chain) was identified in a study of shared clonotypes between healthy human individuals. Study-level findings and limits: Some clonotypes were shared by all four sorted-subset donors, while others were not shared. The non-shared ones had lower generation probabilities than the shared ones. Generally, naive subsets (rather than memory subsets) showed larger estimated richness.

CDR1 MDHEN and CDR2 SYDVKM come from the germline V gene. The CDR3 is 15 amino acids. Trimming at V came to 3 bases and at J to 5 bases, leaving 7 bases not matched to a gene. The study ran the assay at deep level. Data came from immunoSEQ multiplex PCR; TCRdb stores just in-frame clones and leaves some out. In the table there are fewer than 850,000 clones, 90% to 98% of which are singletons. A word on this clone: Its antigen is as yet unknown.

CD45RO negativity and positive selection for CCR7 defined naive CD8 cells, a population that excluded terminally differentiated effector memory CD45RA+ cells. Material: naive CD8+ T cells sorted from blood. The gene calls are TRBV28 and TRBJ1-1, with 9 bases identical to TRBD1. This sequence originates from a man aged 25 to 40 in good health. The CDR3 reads CASSLSDRGWTEAFF. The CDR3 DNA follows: TGTGCCAGCAGTTTGTCGGACAGGGGCTGGACTGAAGCTTTCTTT.